This entry describes one T cell receptor (beta chain). The antigen is undetermined. Repertoires were generated with immunoSEQ multiplex PCR, while TCRdb's copy carries only in-frame clones and drops some. In the table there are 30,000 or so clones, roughly 80% of which are singletons. Germline loops: CDR1 SGHVS, CDR2 FNYEAQ. The CDR3 is 15 residues long. V was clipped by 5 bases and J by 6 bases, with 20 bases between them. This sample is part of a study of graft-versus-host responses after intestinal transplantation. The sample consisted of unstimulated CD8+ T cells sorted from spleen or lymph node cells, taken before intestinal transplant. The chain is built from TRBV7-6 and TRBJ2-7, with D tentatively TRBD2 (6 bases). This sequence was found in a human donor who received an intestinal transplant. The CDR3 loop reads CASSQTGTGEGEQYF. CDR3 nucleotide sequence: TGTGCCAGCAGCCAAACCGGGACGGGGGAAGGCGAGCAGTACTTC. Full variable domain (rest looked up from reference TRBV7-6 and TRBJ2-7): GAGVSQSPRYKVTKRGQDVALRCDPISGHVSLYWYRQALGQGPEFLTYFNYEAQQDKSGLPNDRFSAERPEGSISTLTIQRTEQRDSAMYRCASSQTGTGEGEQYFGPGTRLTVT.